What follows are 17 T cell receptor beta chains derived from one specimen sequenced in a study of shared clonotypes between healthy human individuals. Sequencing was performed with immunoSEQ multiplex PCR; in TCRdb, only in-frame clones are kept and a portion is missing. The sample shows around 1,000,000 clones, roughly 80% of them seen only once. Specimen: memory CD4+ T cells from PBMCs. The subset is: CD45RA-negative fraction. These receptors were taken from a man younger than 30 in good health. Some clones in this sample may be carry-over from other donors' samples.

This clone was recorded at least ten times. This chain uses TRBV19 with TRBJ2-2; D gene uncertain. Germline V gene data show CDR1 as LNHDA and CDR2 as SQIVND (reference sequence). The CDR3 totals 16 residues. Deletions cut 3 bases from V and 9 bases from J, with 20 bases between. CDR3 in DNA: TGTGCCAGTAGTATTTGGTCAATCGGTGGCATCAGGGAGCTGTTTTTT. Translating gives CASSIWSIGGIRELFF.

This clone has more than one count but fewer than ten. The J gene is TRBJ2-5, the V gene TRBV28; TRBD2 agrees at 7 bases. V lost 1 base, J lost 5 bases, and 16 bases stayed unmatched. The CDR3 is made up of 18 amino acids. Germline CDR1 reads MDHEN; CDR2 reads SYDVKM. DNA for the CDR3: TGTGCCAGCAGTTTATTTACCCTTAAGCGGGAACCCGGGGAGACCCAGTACTTC. It translates to CASSLFTLKREPGETQYF. The full variable domain, in which reference TRBV28 and TRBJ2-5 provide the parts outside the CDR3, is DVKVTQSSRYLVKRTGEKVFLECVQDMDHENMFWYRQDPGLGLRLIYFSYDVKMKEKGDIPEGYSVSREKKERFSLILESASTNQTSMYLCASSLFTLKREPGETQYFGPGTRLLVL.

The chain uses TRBV7-2 and TRBJ2-1; maybe TRBD1 (6 bases). The CDR3 consists of 16 residues. Trimming removed 5 bases at V and 0 bases at J, with 14 bases between. Looked up from germline, CDR1 is SGHTA and CDR2 is FQGNSA. In DNA, the CDR3 is TGTGCCAGCAGCCTATCACAGGGAAGCTCCTACAATGAGCAGTTCTTC. Translated: CASSLSQGSSYNEQFF. Based on the CDR3 plus reference TRBV7-2 and TRBJ2-1, the full variable domain is GAGVSQSPSNKVTEKGKDVELRCDPISGHTALYWYRQSLGQGLEFLIYFQGNSAPDKSGLPSDRFSAERTGGSVSTLTIQRTQQEDSAVYLCASSLSQGSSYNEQFFGPGTRLTVL.

V and J are TRBV11-3 and TRBJ2-2; 12 bases fit TRBD2. Germline V gene sequence: CDR1 SGHNT, CDR2 YENEEA. This CDR3 is built from 15 residues. V dropped 7 bases and J dropped 6; count of bases not matched to a gene: 6. CDR3 amino acids: CASKRLAGDSGELFF. The DNA of the CDR3 is TGTGCCAGCAAGAGACTAGCGGGAGACTCCGGGGAGCTGTTTTTT. Based on the CDR3 plus reference TRBV11-3 and TRBJ2-2, the full variable domain is EAGVVQSPRYKIIEKKQPVAFWCNPISGHNTLYWYLQNLGQGPELLIRYENEEAVDDSQLPKDRFSAERLKGVDSTLKIQPAELGDSAVYLCASKRLAGDSGELFFGEGSRLTVL.

J is TRBJ2-7 and V is TRBV10-2; 8 bases line up with TRBD2. Germline CDR1 reads WSHSY; CDR2 reads SAAADI. The V segment lost 7 bases and the J segment 4 bases; nucleotides outside the gene matches: 6. CDR3 size: 13 residues. CDR3 in DNA: TGCGCCAGCATGTTAGCGGGACTATACGAGCAGTACTTC. Protein sequence: CASMLAGLYEQYF.

This chain connects TRBV18 to TRBJ2-3; D is uncertain. The CDR3 consists of 15 residues. Trimming shortened V by 3 bases and J by 0 bases, and 10 bases separated the two germline ends. Germline V CDR1 and CDR2: KGHSH, LQKENI. CDR3 in amino acids: CASSPFDGSTDTQYF. CDR3 DNA: TGTGCCAGCTCACCCTTCGACGGGAGCACAGATACGCAGTATTTT.

The chain carries TRBV2 and TRBJ2-7; possibly TRBD2 for D (6 bases). Trimming pared 6 bases from V and 7 bases from J, leaving 25 bases between. This CDR3 spans 16 amino acids. Germline-derived CDR1 and CDR2 are SNHLY and FYNNEI. The CDR3 reads CASSDPGGNNLGEQYF. CDR3 sequence (DNA): TGTGCCAGCAGCGACCCTGGCGGGAATAACCTTGGTGAGCAGTACTTC.

The chain is built from TRBV15 and TRBJ1-5; 7 bases agree with TRBD1. Trimming took 5 bases from V and 5 from J; bases not matched to a gene: 9. Looked up from germline, CDR1 is LNHNV and CDR2 is YYDKDF (reference sequence). The CDR3 sequence is 15 residues long. For the CDR3, the DNA is TGTGCCACCAGCCTAGGGGGCCCGGCGGATCAGCCCCAGCATTTT. It translates to CATSLGGPADQPQHF. The full variable domain, with the rest looked up from reference TRBV15 and TRBJ1-5, is DAMVIQNPRYQVTQFGKPVTLSCSQTLNHNVMYWYQQKSSQAPKLLFHYYDKDFNNEADTPDNFQSRRPNTSFCFLDIRSPGLGDTAMYLCATSLGGPADQPQHFGDGTRLSIL.

This clone has just one count. The chain couples TRBV10-3 to TRBJ2-6, with 8 bases matching TRBD1. From germline, CDR1 is ENHRY and CDR2 SYGVKD. V trimming: 8 bases; J trimming: 1 base; junction bases outside the gene matches: 13. The CDR3 length is 18 residues. Here the CDR3 DNA reads TGTGCCATCGGAGGGGACAGGCCTGGGAGTTCTGGGGCCAACGTCCTGACTTTC. The encoded protein is CAIGGDRPGSSGANVLTF.

A remark on this clone: Other nucleotide sequences in the sample specify the same CDR3. The rearrangement uses TRBV5-1 and TRBJ2-7; 7 bases map to TRBD1. Germline CDR1 SGHRS, CDR2 YFSETQ. Trimming removed 0 bases from V and 4 bases from J; junction bases left unmatched: 4. The CDR3 is made up of 14 amino acids. The CDR3 bases are TGCGCCAGCAGCTTGGGACAGGGAAATTACGAGCAGTACTTC. It specifies CASSLGQGNYEQYF.

The rearrangement uses TRBV4-2 and TRBJ2-3; TRBD2 aligns across 10 bases. The junction had 9 bases not matched to a gene; V was cut back by 1 base and J by 2 bases. The CDR3 loop spans 18 amino acids. Germline CDR1 and CDR2: LGHNA and YNFKEQ. This CDR3 reads CASSQASVAGGNTDTQYF. CDR3 DNA sequence: TGTGCCAGCAGCCAAGCGTCGGTAGCGGGAGGAAACACAGATACGCAGTATTTT.

V and J are TRBV2 and TRBJ1-1; TRBD1 matches 9 bases. Germline CDR1 is SNHLY and CDR2 is FYNNEI. V gave up 4 bases and J gave up 4 bases; unmatched junction bases: 4. The CDR3 contains 14 residues. CDR3 sequence: CASSGDREVTEAFF. CDR3 bases: TGTGCCAGCAGTGGGGACAGGGAGGTCACTGAAGCTTTCTTT.

The chain joins TRBV7-8 to TRBJ2-3, with 9 bases aligning to TRBD2. There are 17 residues in the CDR3. CDR1 SGHVS and CDR2 FQNEAQ come from the germline V gene. The V segment lost 0 bases and the J segment 1 base; nucleotides outside the gene matches: 5. The CDR3 is CASSLALAGVGTDTQYF. The CDR3 DNA sequence: TGTGCCAGCAGCTTAGCGTTAGCGGGAGTGGGCACAGATACGCAGTATTTT.

In regard to this clone: A read error may be the cause here, since a much bigger clone is one base away. The chain joins TRBV7-3 to TRBJ1-3; D not certain. The V gene's germline CDR1 is SGHTA and CDR2 FQGTGA. Deletions cut 4 bases from V and 0 bases from J, with 7 bases between. The CDR3 runs to 14 residues. The CDR3 loop is CASSSGFSGNTIYF. CDR3 in DNA: TGTGCCAGCAGCTCGGGCTTCTCTGGAAACACCATATATTTT.

The chain employs TRBV5-1 and TRBJ1-1; 10 bases align to TRBD1. Germline CDR1 reads SGHRS; CDR2 reads YFSETQ. J was trimmed by 1 base and V by 4 bases; bases with no gene match: 4. The CDR3 has 15 residues. The CDR3 region is CASSGGQGPNTEAFF. In DNA form, the CDR3 reads TGCGCCAGCAGCGGGGGACAGGGGCCGAACACTGAAGCTTTCTTT.

The chain links TRBV27 to TRBJ2-7; TRBD1 might be the D (5 bases). There are 14 residues in the CDR3. V was trimmed by 5 bases and J by 0 bases, leaving 11 bases between them. Looked up from germline, CDR1 is MNHEY and CDR2 is SMNVEV (reference sequence). CDR3 DNA: TGTGCCAGCAGTACGGCAGGGTCCTCCTACGAGCAGTACTTC. This encodes CASSTAGSSYEQYF.

In regard to this clone: The sample contains more than one DNA sequence encoding this CDR3. The J gene is TRBJ2-1, the V gene TRBV7-3; 13 positions match TRBD2. Germline CDR1 SGHTA, CDR2 FQGTGA. The CDR3 has 15 residues. After removal of 4 bases from V and 7 bases from J, the junction contained 4 bases not matched to a gene. The CDR3 sequence is CASSSGLAGVNEQFF. CDR3 nucleotides: TGTGCCAGCAGCTCCGGACTAGCGGGAGTGAATGAGCAGTTCTTC.